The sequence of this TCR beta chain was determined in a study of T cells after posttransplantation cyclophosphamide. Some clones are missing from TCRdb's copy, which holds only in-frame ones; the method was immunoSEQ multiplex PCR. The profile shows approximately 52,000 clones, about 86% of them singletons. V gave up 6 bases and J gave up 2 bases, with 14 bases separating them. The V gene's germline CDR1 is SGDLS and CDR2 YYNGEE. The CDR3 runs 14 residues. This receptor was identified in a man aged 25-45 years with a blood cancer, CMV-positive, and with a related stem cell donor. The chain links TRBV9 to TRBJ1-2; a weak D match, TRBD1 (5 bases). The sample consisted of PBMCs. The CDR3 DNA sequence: TGTGCCAGCACACGGGGGACGGAGAACTATGGCTACACCTTC. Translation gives CASTRGTENYGYTF.